This TCR beta chain is drawn from a study of blood T cell repertoires in COVID-19. About the study: T cells, B-cell-depleted T cells, or PBMCs supplied cDNA or gDNA.

This CDR3 spans 21 amino acids. Trimming shortened V by 3 bases and J by 2 bases, and 29 bases separated the two germline ends. Germline V gives CDR1 MDHEN, CDR2 SYDVKM. Profiled with immunoSEQ multiplex PCR; TCRdb holds only in-frame clones, not every one. Of around 160,000 clones listed, more than 75% were seen once; the top ten hold about 1.2%. Cohorts were assigned according to the clinical history that participants reported. The rearrangement joins TRBV28 to TRBJ1-5, with D perhaps matching TRBD1 (5 bases). The sample consisted of PBMCs or T cells enriched from blood (not recorded which). This clonotype was sampled from a woman in her 30s with acute COVID-19. The CDR3 here is CASSLGGLTAWRPMGNQPQHF. CDR3 DNA sequence: TGTGCCAGCAGTTTGGGGGGTTTGACAGCTTGGCGGCCTATGGGCAATCAGCCCCAGCATTTT.